The clone carrying this TCR beta chain was seen at least ten times. Its specificity is unknown. This sample was taken from a study of T cells in Graves' hyperthyroidism and ophthalmopathy. The study, taken as a whole, reports: Researchers found most expanded thyroid clonotypes above 0.001 in blood as well. Researchers report that a 13 V-J model separated ophthalmopathy from stable hyperthyroidism.

This CDR3 has 15 amino acids. Germline lookup yields CDR1 SGHTA and CDR2 FQGNSA. Between the trimmed V and J ends, which lost 1 base and 2 bases, there was a span of 11 bases. It was RNA transcripts that yielded the amplified TCR beta CDR3 regions. Primed by the HTBI set, a first-round RT-PCR was run on the TCR CDR3. TCRdb analysed the multiplex PCR reads with MiXCR anew, one entry per CDR3 protein. The repertoire holds about 500,000 distinct CDR3 sequences, with about 16% as singletons. What was sequenced was blood. The chain uses TRBV7-2 and TRBJ2-5; D is possibly TRBD1 (6 bases). The TCR sequence derives from a woman aged 25 to 45 with Graves' ophthalmopathy. CDR3 amino acids: CASSLGPGQQETQYF. As DNA, the CDR3 is TGTGCCAGCAGCTTAGGCCCGGGACAACAAGAGACCCAGTACTTC.